One and the same sample provided the 27 T cell receptor beta chains below, sequenced in a study of T cells after yellow fever vaccination (dated by TCRdb to the late 2010s). The sample's treatment or condition label is to be understood as: live attenuated yellow fever vaccine strain. Library prep was done by 5' RACE. This sample was sequenced with an Illumina NovaSeq 6000. TCRdb's own reprocessing of the public reads used fastp at Q25 and MiXCR and kept productive beta chains. Rows with one shared CDR3 protein collapse into an entry with the most common genes and DNA. In this sample the table shows a few hundred thousand distinct CDR3 sequences, about 5.2% of which occur a single time. The ten biggest clones cover approximately 3.5% of the sample. This sample comprised CD4+ T cells sorted from PBMCs, obtained on the day of the yellow fever booster vaccination. The receptors derive from a man younger than 35 who received the YFV17D yellow fever vaccine.

The chain has TRBV10-3 and TRBJ2-5, with D maybe TRBD2 (6 bases). Looked up from germline, CDR1 is ENHRY and CDR2 is SYGVKD. CDR3 length: 18 amino acids. Trimming removed 3 bases at V and 2 bases at J, with 22 bases between. As DNA, the CDR3 is TGTGCCATCAGTGATCAAGATGGGATTAGCGGTTTTCAAGAGACCCAGTACTTC. This codes for CAISDQDGISGFQETQYF.

This clonotype was counted between two and nine times. This chain uses TRBV3-1 with TRBJ2-3; D may be TRBD1 (6 bases). The CDR3 runs 16 residues. CDR1 and CDR2 from the germline V gene are LGHDT and YNNKEL (reference sequence). Trimming shortened V by 0 bases and J by 3 bases, and 13 bases separated the two germline ends. The CDR3 DNA reads as TGTGCCAGCAGCCAAGAACTGGTGGGGGCGACAGATACGCAGTATTTT. Protein sequence: CASSQELVGATDTQYF.

A few counts support this clonotype. The genes are TRBV4-1 and TRBJ1-4, with D maybe TRBD1 (6 bases). The CDR3 has 14 amino acids. The V end was cut by 6 bases, the J end by 8 bases, with 16 bases between. Germline V gene lookup returns CDR1 MGHRA and CDR2 YSYEKL. For the CDR3, the DNA is TGCGCCAGCAGTAGGATCGGGGGCTTGGAAAAACTGTTTTTT. As protein: CASSRIGGLEKLFF.

There are many counts of this clonotype. The chain recombines TRBV18 with TRBJ2-1; TRBD2 aligns across 10 bases. The germline V gene encodes CDR1 KGHSH and CDR2 LQKENI. The CDR3 has 15 amino acids. V shed 6 bases, J shed 7 bases, and the junction held 9 bases outside the gene matches. CDR3 in amino acids: CASSILAGAGNEQFF. The DNA of the CDR3 is TGTGCCAGCTCGATTCTAGCGGGGGCGGGGAATGAGCAGTTCTTC.

The V gene is TRBV10-1, the J gene TRBJ2-7; no clear D gene. Trimming left V 0 bases short and J 7 bases short, with 7 bases between. This CDR3 spans 12 amino acids. Looked up from germline, CDR1 is WNHNN and CDR2 is SYGVQD (reference sequence). In nucleotides, the CDR3 is TGCGCCAGCAGTGAGTCGACAAGGGAGCAGTACTTC. This translates into CASSESTREQYF.

The table lists this clonotype with a few counts. One junction end disagrees with the germline gene, perhaps due to a read error. The V call is TRBV6-2 or TRBV6-3, the J call TRBJ2-5; tentatively, D is TRBD2 (7 bases). The CDR3 consists of 14 residues. Germline values: CDR1 MNHEY, CDR2 SVGEGT. CDR3 DNA: TGTGCCAGCAATTACGGGGCGGGGGCAGAGACCCAGTACTTC. Translated, it gives CASNYGAGAETQYF.

The J gene is TRBJ2-3, the V gene TRBV7-2; D is possibly TRBD1 (6 bases). The CDR3 length is 17 residues. Looked up from germline, CDR1 is SGHTA and CDR2 is FQGNSA. Trimming shortened V by 1 base and J by 6 bases, and 20 bases separated the two germline ends. This CDR3 reads CASSLVGRTQGDDTQYF. As DNA, the CDR3 is TGTGCCAGCAGCTTAGTGGGCCGTACACAGGGTGACGATACGCAGTATTTT.

This clonotype was counted ten times or more. The rearrangement joins TRBV6-2 or TRBV6-3 to TRBJ2-1, with D perhaps assigned TRBD1 or TRBD2 (6 bases each). The V end lost 7 bases, the J end lost 8 bases, and 18 bases lay between the germline ends. This CDR3 comprises 14 residues. The germline V gene has CDR1 MNHEY and CDR2 SVGEGT. The CDR3 is CASTLRGDGDEQFF. For the CDR3, the DNA is TGTGCCAGCACCCTGAGGGGGGATGGAGATGAGCAGTTCTTC.

The V gene is TRBV6-6, the J gene TRBJ1-1, with D maybe TRBD1 (5 bases). Germline CDR1 reads MNHNY; CDR2 reads SVGAGI (reference sequence). Trimming removed 3 bases at V and 1 base at J, with 9 bases between. The CDR3 sequence is 14 residues long. In nucleotides, the CDR3 is TGTGCCAGCAGTTATCGGAGGGGGAACACTGAAGCTTTCTTT. Its translation: CASSYRRGNTEAFF.

This clonotype came up many times. This rearrangement joins TRBV5-6 to TRBJ1-3; D not certain. The germline V and J ends were trimmed by 0 bases and 4 bases, with 5 bases remaining between them. Germline V lookup: CDR1 SGHDT, CDR2 YYEEEE. CDR3 length: 13 residues. This chain's CDR3 is CASSLGRGNTIYF. CDR3 coding DNA: TGTGCCAGCAGCTTGGGACGGGGAAACACCATATATTTT.

This clonotype was seen a few times. This chain joins TRBV18 and TRBJ2-1; D gene unclear. This CDR3 region has 14 residues. Germline loops: CDR1 KGHSH, CDR2 LQKENI. The V gene lost 3 bases and the J gene lost 5 bases, with 11 bases spanning the gap. CDR3 in DNA: TGTGCCAGCTCACCTTTCCAGGAGAACAATGAGCAGTTCTTC. Its protein product is CASSPFQENNEQFF.

V gene TRBV20-1 combines with J gene TRBJ2-2; tentatively, D is TRBD2 (6 bases). The CDR3 length is 13 residues. V dropped 0 bases and J dropped 5 bases, with 7 bases sitting between them. Germline CDR1 reads DFQATT; CDR2 reads SNEGSKA (reference sequence). The CDR3: CSARDRGTGELFF. CDR3 coding DNA: TGCAGTGCTAGAGATCGGGGGACCGGGGAGCTGTTTTTT.

The rearrangement joins TRBV20-1 to TRBJ2-7, with TRBD2 matching over 7 bases. This CDR3 is built from 14 residues. Germline trimming cut 0 bases from V and 1 base from J; bases unmatched to any gene: 3. CDR1 is DFQATT and CDR2 is SNEGSKA in the germline V gene (reference sequence). This chain's CDR3 is CSARDQGGSYEQYV. The CDR3 nucleotides read TGCAGTGCTAGAGACCAGGGAGGGTCCTACGAGCAGTACGTC.

This clonotype was recorded at least ten times. The chain recombines TRBV7-9 with TRBJ1-4, with 8 bases matching TRBD1. CDR1 and CDR2 (germline): SEHNR, FQNEAQ (reference sequence). V shed 4 bases, J shed 8 bases, and the junction held 9 bases outside the gene matches. The CDR3 is 15 residues long. The CDR3 region has the DNA TGTGCCAGCAGCTCCACGGACAGGGTAAACGAAAAACTGTTTTTT. This codes for CASSSTDRVNEKLFF.

In this sample, this clonotype turned up many times. CDR3 DNA: TGTGCCAGCAGCGTAGACCCGACTAGCGGGGGGACCTCGAATGAGCAGTTCTTC. Residues: CASSVDPTSGGTSNEQFF. The chain recombines TRBV9 with TRBJ2-1, with 13 bases lining up with TRBD2. This CDR3 contains 18 residues. Unmatched junction bases numbered 10, after V lost 0 bases and J lost 7 bases. Germline V CDR1 and CDR2: SGDLS, YYNGEE. The full variable domain, in which reference TRBV9 and TRBJ2-1 provide the parts outside the CDR3, is DSGVTQTPKHLITATGQRVTLRCSPRSGDLSVYWYQQSLDQGLQFLIQYYNGEERAKGNILERFSAQQFPDLHSELNLSSLELGDSALYFCASSVDPTSGGTSNEQFFGPGTRLTVL.

This clonotype has more than one count but fewer than ten. J is TRBJ2-6 and V is TRBV4-1; 10 positions match TRBD1. J lost 5 bases, V lost 4 bases, and 11 bases had no gene match. Looked up from germline, CDR1 is MGHRA and CDR2 is YSYEKL. The CDR3 extends over 18 amino acids. DNA for the CDR3: TGCGCCAGCAGCCGAGGAAGACAGGGGGCCCGGAGGGCCAACGTCCTGACTTTC. It codes for CASSRGRQGARRANVLTF.

In this sample, this clonotype turned up many times. The rearrangement joins TRBV7-2 to TRBJ1-5; D remains unclear. Trimming took 5 bases from V and 11 from J, leaving 13 bases between them. The CDR3 covers 12 residues. The germline V gene has CDR1 SGHTA and CDR2 FQGNSA. CDR3 in amino acids: CASSAGGETQHF. The CDR3 DNA reads as TGTGCCAGCAGCGCGGGCGGGGAGACCCAGCATTTT.

The chain couples TRBV4-3 to TRBJ2-5, with 8 bases that match TRBD2. J gave up 10 bases and V 3 bases, and 7 bases lay outside the gene matches. Germline lookup yields CDR1 LGHNA and CDR2 YSLEER. This CDR3 spans 13 amino acids. As DNA, the CDR3 is TGCGCCAGCAGCCAGATCCCCGGGGGGGGCCAGTACTTC. Its protein product is CASSQIPGGGQYF.

This chain joins TRBV5-1 and TRBJ2-2; possible D gene TRBD2, 6 bases. V dropped 4 bases and J dropped 7 bases, with 14 bases sitting between them. This CDR3 has 14 amino acids. Germline V gives CDR1 SGHRS, CDR2 YFSETQ. The CDR3 sequence: CASSRDGGSGELFF. CDR3 bases: TGCGCCAGCAGCCGCGACGGGGGAAGCGGGGAGCTGTTTTTT.

The chain joins TRBV12-3 or TRBV12-4 to TRBJ1-1; maybe TRBD1 (5 bases). V was trimmed by 8 bases and J by 3 bases, leaving 16 bases between them. This CDR3 is 14 amino acids long. Written as DNA, the CDR3 is TGTGCCAGCTGTTCGTCCGGGGCTGACACTGAAGCTTTCTTT. Protein: CASCSSGADTEAFF.

This clonotype came up many times. The J gene is TRBJ2-3, the V gene TRBV7-3; D gene ambiguous. V was shortened by 5 bases and J by 8 bases, with 11 bases between the two germline ends. The CDR3 spans 12 residues. CDR1 and CDR2 (germline): SGHTA, FQGTGA. The CDR3 sequence is CASSRVVGTQYF. CDR3 DNA sequence: TGTGCCAGCAGCCGCGTGGTTGGTACGCAGTATTTT.

This clonotype occurred many times. The gene calls are TRBV7-9 and TRBJ2-6; no clear D gene. The V end lost 2 bases, the J end lost 4 bases, and 9 bases lay between the germline ends. The CDR3 loop spans 15 amino acids. Germline CDR1 reads SEHNR; CDR2 reads FQNEAQ (reference sequence). Here the CDR3 DNA reads TGTGCCAGCAGCTTACGTCGTTCCGGGGCCAACGTCCTGACTTTC. It is translated as CASSLRRSGANVLTF.

This clonotype showed up just a few times. V usage is TRBV19 and J usage is TRBJ1-4; 8 positions agree with TRBD1. From germline, CDR1 is LNHDA and CDR2 SQIVND (reference sequence). After removal of 8 bases from V and 12 bases from J, the junction contained 8 bases not matched to a gene. CDR3 length: 12 amino acids. This CDR3 is CASSIRGRELFF. The DNA of the CDR3 is TGTGCCAGTTCCATCAGGGGGCGTGAACTGTTTTTT.

This clonotype has at least ten counts. V usage is TRBV7-2 and J usage is TRBJ1-4, with D possibly TRBD1 on 5 matching bases. Germline values: CDR1 SGHTA, CDR2 FQGNSA. CDR3 size: 13 residues. V was cut by 3 bases and J by 8 bases, with 10 bases left in between. The CDR3 coding sequence is TGTGCCAGCAGCTTCCAACAGGCCGAAAAACTGTTTTTT. As protein: CASSFQQAEKLFF.

The rearrangement links TRBV7-2 to TRBJ2-7; D ambiguous. The CDR3 is 14 residues long. Per the germline V gene, CDR1 is SGHTA and CDR2 is FQGNSA. V lost 5 bases to trimming and J lost 4 bases, with 15 bases between them. In DNA form, the CDR3 reads TGTGCCAGCAGCCCGAGACCTGGGTCTTACGAGCAGTACGTC. This translates into CASSPRPGSYEQYV.

The V gene is TRBV2, the J gene TRBJ2-1, with TRBD2 as a possible D gene (6 bases). CDR3 length equals 14 residues. The germline CDR1 and CDR2 sequences are SNHLY and FYNNEI. Trimming left V 6 bases short and J 4 bases short, with 13 bases between. CDR3 loop: CASSPTREYNEQFF. The CDR3 DNA reads as TGTGCCAGCAGCCCTACCCGGGAGTACAATGAGCAGTTCTTC.

In its sample, this clonotype was seen many times. The rearrangement links TRBV7-6 to TRBJ2-5; no clear D gene. In germline, CDR1 is SGHVS, CDR2 FNYEAQ. The CDR3 runs to 12 residues. Trimming shortened V by 2 bases and J by 5 bases, and 6 bases separated the two germline ends. The CDR3 DNA is TGTGCCAGCAGCTTAAATATGGAGACCCAGTACTTC. It codes for CASSLNMETQYF.